These T cell receptor beta chains were read from a single sample in a study of long-term antiretroviral therapy in people with HIV. TCRdb's copy holds only in-frame clones and misses some; the assay was immunoSEQ multiplex PCR. The profile shows 30,000 to 50,000 clones, approximately 86% of them singletons. The sequencing here drew on unsorted PBMCs, taken just before starting antiretroviral therapy. All receptors derive from a young woman with HIV. CDR3s include the opening cysteine and the closing phenylalanine or tryptophan. D genes are given only for firm matches. Expanded clones get a size class; other rows say once, few or many, or leave the size out.

D gene: .
clone size: few
J gene: TRBJ2-7
V gene: TRBV4-2
CDR3 protein: CASSQEVGLSASEQYF
CDR3 DNA: TGTGCCAGCAGCCAAGAAGTCGGGCTGAGTGCGTCTGAGCAGTACTTC

D gene: TRBD1
clone size: .
J gene: TRBJ2-7
V gene: TRBV9
CDR3 protein: CASSPSDRVSDEQYF
CDR3 DNA: TGTGCCAGCAGCCCTTCAGACAGGGTAAGCGACGAGCAGTACTTC

D gene: .
clone size: .
J gene: TRBJ1-2
V gene: TRBV18
CDR3 protein: CASSPPTGVWDGYTF
CDR3 DNA: TGTGCCAGCTCACCCCCGACAGGTGTTTGGGATGGCTACACCTTC

D gene: .
clone size: .
J gene: TRBJ1-1
V gene: TRBV27
CDR3 protein: CASSLQGNTEAFF
CDR3 DNA: TGTGCCAGCAGTTTACAGGGGAACACTGAAGCTTTCTTT

D gene: .
clone size: .
J gene: TRBJ2-7
V gene: TRBV11-3
CDR3 protein: CASSLERGGGSYEQYF
CDR3 DNA: TGTGCCAGCAGCTTAGAGCGGGGAGGGGGCTCCTACGAGCAGTACTTC

D gene: TRBD1
clone size: .
J gene: TRBJ1-1
V gene: TRBV6-1
CDR3 protein: CASSEWGQGLTEAFF
CDR3 DNA: TGTGCCAGCAGTGAATGGGGACAGGGTTTAACTGAAGCTTTCTTT

D gene: .
clone size: once
J gene: TRBJ1-2
V gene: TRBV6-5
CDR3 protein: CASRGWDYGYTF
CDR3 DNA: TGTGCCAGCAGGGGGTGGGACTATGGCTACACCTTC

D gene: .
clone size: .
J gene: TRBJ1-1
V gene: TRBV11-2
CDR3 protein: CASRENTEAFF
CDR3 DNA: TGTGCCAGCAGGGAGAACACTGAAGCTTTCTTT

D gene: .
clone size: .
J gene: TRBJ1-2
V gene: TRBV14
CDR3 protein: CASSQVEGSFYGYTF
CDR3 DNA: TGTGCCAGCAGCCAAGTGGAGGGCAGTTTTTATGGCTACACCTTC

D gene: TRBD1
clone size: .
J gene: TRBJ2-1
V gene: TRBV6-6
CDR3 protein: CASSYPPGQGYNEQFF
CDR3 DNA: TGTGCCAGCAGTTATCCACCGGGACAGGGCTACAATGAGCAGTTCTTC

D gene: TRBD1
clone size: .
J gene: TRBJ2-7
V gene: TRBV19
CDR3 protein: CASTTYRDRGFEQYF
CDR3 DNA: TGTGCCAGTACGACCTACCGGGACAGGGGGTTCGAGCAGTACTTC

D gene: TRBD1
clone size: few
J gene: TRBJ2-5
V gene: TRBV7-3
CDR3 protein: CASSTTGDVETQYF
CDR3 DNA: TGTGCCAGCAGCACGACAGGGGATGTCGAGACCCAGTACTTC

D gene: TRBD1
clone size: .
J gene: TRBJ2-3
V gene: TRBV7-2
CDR3 protein: CASSLTGQSTDTQYF
CDR3 DNA: TGTGCCAGCAGCTTAACGGGACAGAGCACAGATACGCAGTATTTT

D gene: .
clone size: .
J gene: TRBJ2-7
V gene: TRBV28
CDR3 protein: CASTQPAGRGRNDEQYF
CDR3 DNA: TGTGCCAGCACTCAACCGGCCGGGAGAGGGAGAAACGACGAGCAGTACTTC

D gene: .
clone size: .
J gene: TRBJ1-2
V gene: TRBV2
CDR3 protein: CASSLQSLDGYTF
CDR3 DNA: TGTGCCAGCAGTCTCCAATCCTTGGATGGCTACACCTTC

D gene: .
clone size: .
J gene: TRBJ2-5
V gene: TRBV9
CDR3 protein: CASSMDGYQETQYF
CDR3 DNA: TGTGCCAGCAGCATGGACGGTTACCAAGAGACCCAGTACTTC

D gene: .
clone size: once
J gene: TRBJ1-2
V gene: TRBV5-1
CDR3 protein: CASSLFDSYGYTF
CDR3 DNA: TGCGCCAGCAGCTTGTTTGACAGCTATGGCTACACCTTC

D gene: TRBD1
clone size: once
J gene: TRBJ2-7
V gene: TRBV2
CDR3 protein: CASRSRTGPHEQYF
CDR3 DNA: TGTGCCAGCAGGTCACGGACAGGCCCCCACGAGCAGTACTTC

D gene: .
clone size: .
J gene: TRBJ2-7
V gene: TRBV6-1
CDR3 protein: CASSEEVSSSYEQYF
CDR3 DNA: TGTGCCAGCAGTGAAGAAGTCTCGAGCTCCTACGAGCAGTACTTC

D gene: .
clone size: .
J gene: TRBJ2-7
V gene: TRBV7-9
CDR3 protein: CASSLVPPKYEQYF
CDR3 DNA: TGTGCCAGCAGCTTAGTCCCCCCAAAATACGAGCAGTACTTC

D gene: .
clone size: .
J gene: TRBJ2-5
V gene: TRBV7-2
CDR3 protein: CASSLRLGGLETQYF
CDR3 DNA: TGTGCCAGCAGCTTAAGGTTAGGTGGTTTGGAGACCCAGTACTTC

D gene: TRBD2
clone size: .
J gene: TRBJ2-7
V gene: TRBV23-1
CDR3 protein: CASSRGGEGEAHEQYF
CDR3 DNA: TGCGCCAGCAGTCGCGGGGGGGAGGGGGAAGCACACGAGCAGTACTTC

D gene: .
clone size: .
J gene: TRBJ2-7
V gene: TRBV9
CDR3 protein: CASSVVFGAGEQYF
CDR3 DNA: TGTGCCAGCAGCGTAGTTTTTGGGGCGGGAGAGCAGTACTTC

D gene: .
clone size: .
J gene: TRBJ1-4
V gene: TRBV6-4
CDR3 protein: CASSDGAGSGLKLFF
CDR3 DNA: TGTGCCAGCAGTGATGGGGCAGGGTCGGGTCTGAAACTGTTTTTT

D gene: .
clone size: once
J gene: TRBJ2-7
V gene: TRBV28
CDR3 protein: CASSFPPGTEQYF
CDR3 DNA: TGTGCCAGCAGTTTCCCGCCGGGTACGGAGCAGTACTTC

D gene: TRBD1
clone size: once
J gene: TRBJ2-7
V gene: TRBV4-3
CDR3 protein: CASSQDVRGRFYEQYF
CDR3 DNA: TGCGCCAGCAGCCAAGATGTGAGGGGGCGCTTCTACGAGCAGTACTTC

D gene: .
clone size: .
J gene: TRBJ2-2
V gene: TRBV7-2
CDR3 protein: CASSLASRSTGELFF
CDR3 DNA: TGTGCCAGCAGCTTAGCTTCACGGAGCACCGGGGAGCTGTTTTTT

D gene: .
clone size: once
J gene: TRBJ1-6
V gene: TRBV6-5
CDR3 protein: CASSYSPGSNSPLHF
CDR3 DNA: TGTGCCAGCAGTTACTCGCCAGGGTCAAATTCACCCCTCCACTTT

D gene: .
clone size: once
J gene: TRBJ1-2
V gene: TRBV5-5
CDR3 protein: CASSLVSANYGYTF
CDR3 DNA: TGTGCCAGCAGCTTGGTATCAGCTAACTATGGCTACACCTTC

D gene: TRBD2
clone size: few
J gene: TRBJ2-2
V gene: TRBV2
CDR3 protein: CASSEVTSGNTGELFF
CDR3 DNA: TGTGCCAGCAGTGAAGTCACTAGCGGTAACACCGGGGAGCTGTTTTTT

D gene: .
clone size: .
J gene: TRBJ1-5
V gene: TRBV6-5
CDR3 protein: CASSFNKGQPQHF
CDR3 DNA: TGTGCCAGCAGTTTCAACAAGGGCCAGCCCCAGCATTTT

D gene: TRBD1
clone size: .
J gene: TRBJ2-7
V gene: TRBV4-3
CDR3 protein: CASSQEGQSSYEQYF
CDR3 DNA: TGCGCCAGCAGCCAAGAGGGACAGAGCTCCTACGAGCAGTACTTC

D gene: TRBD2
clone size: .
J gene: TRBJ2-1
V gene: TRBV6-5
CDR3 protein: CASSSLATGGGNEQFF
CDR3 DNA: TGTGCCAGCAGTTCGTTAGCCACGGGAGGAGGCAATGAGCAGTTCTTC

D gene: .
clone size: .
J gene: TRBJ2-7
V gene: TRBV27
CDR3 protein: CASSPGRDEQYF
CDR3 DNA: TGTGCCAGCAGCCCTGGCAGGGACGAGCAGTACTTC

D gene: .
clone size: .
J gene: TRBJ1-5
V gene: TRBV19
CDR3 protein: CASASRGGNQPQHF
CDR3 DNA: TGTGCCAGCGCCTCCCGGGGCGGCAATCAGCCCCAGCATTTT

D gene: .
clone size: .
J gene: TRBJ1-3
V gene: TRBV2
CDR3 protein: CASKQELNTIYF
CDR3 DNA: TGTGCCAGCAAACAGGAGTTAAACACCATATATTTT

D gene: .
clone size: .
J gene: TRBJ2-7
V gene: TRBV4-3
CDR3 protein: CASSQDRNHEQYF
CDR3 DNA: TGCGCCAGCAGCCAAGATCGAAATCACGAGCAGTACTTC

D gene: .
clone size: .
J gene: TRBJ2-1
V gene: TRBV11-3
CDR3 protein: CASSLAGTTYNEQFF
CDR3 DNA: TGTGCCAGCAGCTTAGCCGGGACAACCTACAATGAGCAGTTCTTC

D gene: TRBD1
clone size: .
J gene: TRBJ2-2
V gene: TRBV11-3
CDR3 protein: CASSLGPGQGRTGELFF
CDR3 DNA: TGTGCCAGCAGCTTAGGCCCGGGACAGGGGCGCACCGGGGAGCTGTTTTTT

D gene: .
clone size: once
J gene: TRBJ1-1
V gene: TRBV11-3
CDR3 protein: CASSLGVQGSNTEAFF
CDR3 DNA: TGTGCCAGCAGCTTAGGAGTTCAGGGCAGTAACACTGAAGCTTTCTTT